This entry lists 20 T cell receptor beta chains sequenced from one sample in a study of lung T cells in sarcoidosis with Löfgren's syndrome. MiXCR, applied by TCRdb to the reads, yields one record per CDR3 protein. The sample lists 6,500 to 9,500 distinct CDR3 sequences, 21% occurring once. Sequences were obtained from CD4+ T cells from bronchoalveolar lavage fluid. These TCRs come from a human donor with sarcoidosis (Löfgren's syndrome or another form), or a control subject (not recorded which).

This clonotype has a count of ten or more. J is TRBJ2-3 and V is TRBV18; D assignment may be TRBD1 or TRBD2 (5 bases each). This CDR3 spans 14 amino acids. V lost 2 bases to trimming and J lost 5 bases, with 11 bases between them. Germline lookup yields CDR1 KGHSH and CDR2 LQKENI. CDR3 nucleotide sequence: TGTGCCAGCTCACCAGGGGGTTATGGAGATACGCAGTATTTT. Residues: CASSPGGYGDTQYF.

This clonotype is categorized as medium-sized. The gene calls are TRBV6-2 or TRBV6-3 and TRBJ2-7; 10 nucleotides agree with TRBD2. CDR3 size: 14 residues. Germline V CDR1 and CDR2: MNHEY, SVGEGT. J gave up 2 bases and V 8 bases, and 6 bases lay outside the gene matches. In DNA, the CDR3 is TGTGCCAGCGGCGGACTAGCGGACACCTACGAGCAGTACTTC. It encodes CASGGLADTYEQYF.

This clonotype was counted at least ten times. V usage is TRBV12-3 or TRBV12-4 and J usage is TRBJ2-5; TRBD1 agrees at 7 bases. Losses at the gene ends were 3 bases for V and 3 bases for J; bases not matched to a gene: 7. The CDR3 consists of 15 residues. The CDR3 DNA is TGTGCCAGCAGTTTGGCGGCAGGGGGAAAAGAGACCCAGTACTTC. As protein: CASSLAAGGKETQYF.

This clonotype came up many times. CDR3 region: CASSSPQGAGRETQYF. The DNA of the CDR3 is TGTGCCAGCAGCTCTCCCCAGGGGGCAGGGAGAGAGACCCAGTACTTC. The rearrangement links TRBV7-2 to TRBJ2-5; 8 bases line up with TRBD1. The J segment lost 4 bases and the V segment lost 4 bases, leaving 11 bases of the junction unmatched. The length of the CDR3 is 16 residues. Germline V gene lookup returns CDR1 SGHTA and CDR2 FQGNSA.

CDR3 sequence (DNA): TGTGCCAGCAGCTTGGCCGGGGGGCCTAAAGAGACCCAGTACTTC. It codes for CASSLAGGPKETQYF. This chain uses TRBV5-4 with TRBJ2-5; D is perhaps TRBD2 (7 bases). The germline V and J ends were trimmed by 0 bases and 3 bases, with 12 bases remaining between them. CDR1 and CDR2 from the germline V gene are SGHNT and YYREEE (reference sequence). This CDR3 has 15 amino acids.

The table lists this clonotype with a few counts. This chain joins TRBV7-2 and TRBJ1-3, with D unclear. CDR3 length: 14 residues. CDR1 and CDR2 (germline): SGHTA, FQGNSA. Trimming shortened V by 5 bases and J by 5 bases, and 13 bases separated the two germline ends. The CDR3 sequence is CASSPAFRRNTIYF. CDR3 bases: TGTGCCAGCAGCCCGGCTTTTAGAAGAAACACCATATATTTT.

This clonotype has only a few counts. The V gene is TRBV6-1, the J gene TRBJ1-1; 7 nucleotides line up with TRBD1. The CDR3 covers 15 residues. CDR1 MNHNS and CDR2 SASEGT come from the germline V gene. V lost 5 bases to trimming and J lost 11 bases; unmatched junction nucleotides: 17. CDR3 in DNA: TGTGCCAGCAGTTCGTACGGACAGGCTATCGGTGGGGCTTTCTTT. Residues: CASSSYGQAIGGAFF.

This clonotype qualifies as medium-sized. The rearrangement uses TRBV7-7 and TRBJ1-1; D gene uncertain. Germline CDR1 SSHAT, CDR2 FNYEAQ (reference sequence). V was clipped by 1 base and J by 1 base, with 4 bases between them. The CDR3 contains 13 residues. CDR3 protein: CASSLVANTEAFF. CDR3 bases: TGTGCCAGCAGCTTAGTCGCGAACACTGAAGCTTTCTTT. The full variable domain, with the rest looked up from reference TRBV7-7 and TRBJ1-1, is GAGVSQSPRYKVTKRGQDVTLRCDPISSHATLYWYQQALGQGPEFLTYFNYEAQPDKSGLPSDRFSAERPEGSISTLTIQRTEQRDSAMYRCASSLVANTEAFFGQGTRLTVV.

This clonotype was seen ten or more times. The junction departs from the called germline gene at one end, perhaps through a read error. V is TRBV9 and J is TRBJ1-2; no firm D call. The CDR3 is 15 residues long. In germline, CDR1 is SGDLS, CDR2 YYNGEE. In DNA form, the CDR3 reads TGTGCCAACAGCGTAGGTGGCCAGACAAACTATGGCTACACCTTC. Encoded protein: CANSVGGQTNYGYTF.

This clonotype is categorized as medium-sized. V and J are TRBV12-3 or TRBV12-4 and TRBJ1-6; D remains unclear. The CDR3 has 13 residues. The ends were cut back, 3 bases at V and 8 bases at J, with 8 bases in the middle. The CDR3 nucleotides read TGTGCCAGCAGTTTGGGCAGCTATTCACCCCTCCACTTT. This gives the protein CASSLGSYSPLHF.

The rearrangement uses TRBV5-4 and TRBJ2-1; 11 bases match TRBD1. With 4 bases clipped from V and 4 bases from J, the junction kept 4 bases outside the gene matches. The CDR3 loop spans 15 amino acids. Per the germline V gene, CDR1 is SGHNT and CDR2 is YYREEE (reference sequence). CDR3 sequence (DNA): TGTGCCAGCAGCAGGACAGGGGGCAGGTACAATGAGCAGTTCTTC. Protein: CASSRTGGRYNEQFF.

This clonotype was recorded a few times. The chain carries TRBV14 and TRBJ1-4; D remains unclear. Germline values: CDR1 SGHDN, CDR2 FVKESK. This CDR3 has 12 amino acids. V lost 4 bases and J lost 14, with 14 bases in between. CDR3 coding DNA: TGTGCCAGCAGCCCTAGCCGGACGGCTCTGTTTTTT. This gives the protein CASSPSRTALFF.

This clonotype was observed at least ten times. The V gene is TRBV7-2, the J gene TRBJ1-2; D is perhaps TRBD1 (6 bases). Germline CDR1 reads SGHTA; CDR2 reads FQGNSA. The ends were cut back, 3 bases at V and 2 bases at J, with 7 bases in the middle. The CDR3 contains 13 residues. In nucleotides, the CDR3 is TGTGCCAGCAGCTTTGGACAGAACTATGGCTACACCTTC. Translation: CASSFGQNYGYTF.

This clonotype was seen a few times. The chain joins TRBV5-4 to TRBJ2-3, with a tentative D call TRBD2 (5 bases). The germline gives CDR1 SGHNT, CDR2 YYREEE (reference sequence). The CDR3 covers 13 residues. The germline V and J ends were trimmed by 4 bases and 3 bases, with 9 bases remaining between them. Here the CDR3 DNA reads TGTGCCAGCAGCGTGGACTTGACAGATACGCAGTATTTT. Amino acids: CASSVDLTDTQYF.

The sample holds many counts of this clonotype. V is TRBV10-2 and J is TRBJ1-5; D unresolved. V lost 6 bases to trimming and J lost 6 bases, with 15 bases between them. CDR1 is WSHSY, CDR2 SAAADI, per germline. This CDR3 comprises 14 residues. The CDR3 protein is CASSDLGRFQPQHF. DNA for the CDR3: TGCGCCAGCAGCGATCTAGGCAGGTTTCAGCCCCAGCATTTT.

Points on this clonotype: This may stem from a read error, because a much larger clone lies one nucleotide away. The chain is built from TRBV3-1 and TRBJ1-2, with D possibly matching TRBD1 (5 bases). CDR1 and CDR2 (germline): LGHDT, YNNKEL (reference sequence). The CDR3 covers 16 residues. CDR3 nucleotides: TGTGCCAGCAGCCAAGAAAGGACAACCTCCCCGAGTGGCTACGCCTTC. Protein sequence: CASSQERTTSPSGYAF.

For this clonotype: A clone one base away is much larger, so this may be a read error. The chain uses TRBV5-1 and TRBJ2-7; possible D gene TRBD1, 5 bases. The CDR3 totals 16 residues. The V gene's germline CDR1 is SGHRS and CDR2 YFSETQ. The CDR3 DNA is TGCGCCAGCAGCCTGACCCCCGAGACAGTTTCCTACGGGCAGTACTTC. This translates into CASSLTPETVSYGQYF.

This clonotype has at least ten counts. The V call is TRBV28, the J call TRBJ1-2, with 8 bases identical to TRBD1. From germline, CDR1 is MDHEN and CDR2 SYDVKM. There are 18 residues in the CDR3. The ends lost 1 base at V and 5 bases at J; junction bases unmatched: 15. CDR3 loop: CASSLSVSGTGYWYGYTF. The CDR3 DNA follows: TGTGCCAGCAGTTTATCGGTTTCGGGGACAGGCTACTGGTATGGCTACACCTTC.

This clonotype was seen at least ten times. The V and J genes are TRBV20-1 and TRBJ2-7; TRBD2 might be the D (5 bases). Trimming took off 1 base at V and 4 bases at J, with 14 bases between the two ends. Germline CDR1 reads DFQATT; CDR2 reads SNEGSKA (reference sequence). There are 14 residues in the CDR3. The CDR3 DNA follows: TGCAGTGCTAGAGGGAAGAGGGCTCAGTACGAGCAGTACTTC. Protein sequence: CSARGKRAQYEQYF.

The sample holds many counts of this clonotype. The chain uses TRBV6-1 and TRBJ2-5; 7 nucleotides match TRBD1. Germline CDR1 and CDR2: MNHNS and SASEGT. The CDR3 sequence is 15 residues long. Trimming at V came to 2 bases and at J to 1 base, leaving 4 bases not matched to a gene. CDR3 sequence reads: CASSEWGQTQETQYF. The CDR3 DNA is TGTGCCAGCAGTGAATGGGGACAGACCCAAGAGACCCAGTACTTC.